These 20 T cell receptor beta chains share one sample of origin, sequenced in a study of beta chain features in type 1 diabetes. Expressed TCRB transcripts were sequenced because the isolated RNA had all been reverse transcribed beforehand. TCRdb's copy holds only in-frame clones and misses some; the assay was immunoSEQ multiplex PCR. This sample has under 300,000 clones, with roughly 8% found just once. Sequenced sample: central memory CD4+ T cells from blood. These TCRs come from a woman aged 18-35 years in good health.

The J gene is TRBJ2-4, the V gene TRBV7-9; D is perhaps TRBD1 or TRBD2 (5 bases each). Trimming stripped 5 bases from V and 0 bases from J, with 11 bases between. This CDR3 is built from 15 residues. In germline, CDR1 is SEHNR, CDR2 FQNEAQ (reference sequence). In DNA form, the CDR3 reads TGTGCCAGCAGCGATACCGGGACAGCCAAAAACATTCAGTACTTC. Its protein product is CASSDTGTAKNIQYF.

This clone was seen a handful of times. The chain joins TRBV28 to TRBJ1-2; D unresolved. Germline V gene lookup returns CDR1 MDHEN and CDR2 SYDVKM. The CDR3 covers 13 residues. The ends were cut back, 5 bases at V and 8 bases at J, with 15 bases in the middle. This CDR3 reads CASSLGLPWGYTF. CDR3 nucleotide sequence: TGTGCCAGCAGTCTAGGACTGCCGTGGGGCTACACCTTC.

This clone was seen only a few times. This same CDR3 is encoded by further DNA sequences in the sample. This chain links TRBV5-6 with TRBJ2-5, with TRBD1 matching over 7 bases. Germline loops: CDR1 SGHDT, CDR2 YYEEEE. This CDR3 contains 13 residues. After removal of 4 bases from V and 5 bases from J, the junction contained 5 bases not matched to a gene. CDR3 in DNA: TGTGCCAGCAGCCGACAGGGAGAGGAGACCCAGTACTTC. Translation: CASSRQGEETQYF.

The sample holds a few counts of this clone. The V gene is TRBV5-1, the J gene TRBJ1-2, with TRBD1 matching over 8 bases. Germline CDR1 reads SGHRS; CDR2 reads YFSETQ. The trim removed 0 bases at V and 3 bases at J, leaving 1 base unmatched. This CDR3 region has 14 residues. Here the CDR3 DNA reads TGCGCCAGCAGCTTGGGGACAGGGTACTATGGCTACACCTTC. Translated, it gives CASSLGTGYYGYTF.

The rearrangement uses TRBV5-6 and TRBJ2-6; D is uncertain. The CDR3 totals 15 residues. Germline V CDR1 and CDR2: SGHDT, YYEEEE. V lost 4 bases to trimming and J lost 0 bases, with 8 bases between them. CDR3 bases: TGTGCCAGCAGCCTTCGGATCTCTGGGGCCAACGTCCTGACTTTC. Its translation: CASSLRISGANVLTF.

The rearrangement links TRBV6-6 to TRBJ2-1; D is unresolved. CDR3 size: 11 residues. The germline V and J ends were trimmed by 6 bases and 8 bases, with 8 bases remaining between them. CDR1 MNHNY and CDR2 SVGAGI come from the germline V gene (reference sequence). The DNA of the CDR3 is TGTGCCAGCAGCCCCCGGGATGAGCAGTTCTTC. Its translation: CASSPRDEQFF.

This chain connects TRBV29-1 to TRBJ2-5; perhaps TRBD2 as D (5 bases). Deletions cut 1 base from V and 4 bases from J, with 10 bases between. This CDR3 is 13 amino acids long. Germline V gene data show CDR1 as SQVTM and CDR2 as ANQGSEA. DNA for the CDR3: TGCAGCGTTGAAGTTACAGCGGCAGAGACCCAGTACTTC. Translated, it gives CSVEVTAAETQYF.

The chain joins TRBV19 to TRBJ2-7, with D possibly being TRBD2 (6 bases). The CDR3 length is 14 residues. Trimming cost V 7 bases and J 2 bases, with 15 bases left between them. Germline V gene lookup returns CDR1 LNHDA and CDR2 SQIVND (reference sequence). The CDR3 DNA sequence: TGTGCCAGTACCCTTAGCGGTAAAACCTACGAGCAGTACTTC. It encodes CASTLSGKTYEQYF. Together with reference TRBV19 and TRBJ2-7, the CDR3 gives the full variable domain: DGGITQSPKYLFRKEGQNVTLSCEQNLNHDAMYWYRQDPGQGLRLIYYSQIVNDFQKGDIAEGYSVSREKKESFPLTVTSAQKNPTAFYLCASTLSGKTYEQYFGPGTRLTVT.

Comments on this clone: A much larger clonotype is one base distant, so this may be a read error. The V and J genes are TRBV30 and TRBJ2-1; weak D call: TRBD1 (7 bases). The CDR3 contains 13 residues. V lost 3 bases to trimming and J lost 13 bases, with 19 bases between them. The germline CDR1 and CDR2 sequences are GTSNPN and SVGIG (reference sequence). The CDR3 loop reads CAWRPLYRGGQFF. As DNA, the CDR3 is TGTGCCTGGAGACCACTCTACAGGGGAGGCCAGTTCTTC.

The chain is built from TRBV15 and TRBJ1-5, with D tentatively TRBD1 (5 bases). The V end was cut by 0 bases, the J end by 0 bases, with 6 bases between. The germline V gene encodes CDR1 LNHNV and CDR2 YYDKDF (reference sequence). The length of the CDR3 is 15 residues. As DNA, the CDR3 is TGTGCCACCAGCAGAGATGGGGGTAGCAATCAGCCCCAGCATTTT. Residues: CATSRDGGSNQPQHF.

About this clone: A junction end diverges from the germline sequence, so it may reflect a read error. V usage is TRBV7-9 and J usage is TRBJ2-3; D is unresolved. This CDR3 is built from 15 residues. CDR1 and CDR2 from the germline V gene are SEHNR and FQNEAQ (reference sequence). The CDR3 sequence: CASSQDSAGTDTQYF. For the CDR3, the DNA is TGCGCCAGCAGCCAAGATTCGGCGGGCACAGATACGCAGTATTTT.

Many counts were recorded for this clone. V usage is TRBV5-4 and J usage is TRBJ2-1; D is possibly TRBD2 (6 bases). V lost 2 bases and J lost 5, with 14 bases in between. This CDR3 contains 15 residues. Germline V lookup: CDR1 SGHNT, CDR2 YYREEE (reference sequence). For the CDR3, the DNA is TGTGCCAGCAGCTTTGGAGGGGCCAGGAACAATGAGCAGTTCTTC. Protein: CASSFGGARNNEQFF.

In this sample, this clone turned up a few times. This chain links TRBV5-4 with TRBJ1-1, with D possibly being TRBD1 (5 bases). The CDR3 sequence is 14 residues long. Germline values: CDR1 SGHNT, CDR2 YYREEE (reference sequence). V lost 4 bases to trimming and J lost 4 bases, with 14 bases between them. The CDR3 DNA follows: TGTGCCAGCAGCACCCAGCGGGACCTCACTGAAGCTTTCTTT. Translating it yields CASSTQRDLTEAFF.

This chain links TRBV2 with TRBJ1-2; D is perhaps TRBD1 (5 bases). With 1 base removed from V and 13 bases from J, the gap between germline ends came to 7 bases. The germline gives CDR1 SNHLY, CDR2 FYNNEI. CDR3 length: 10 residues. The CDR3 is CASSEGRVTF. Here the CDR3 DNA reads TGTGCCAGCAGTGAAGGCAGGGTCACCTTC.

This chain joins TRBV27 and TRBJ2-3; 8 bases line up with TRBD2. In germline, CDR1 is MNHEY, CDR2 SMNVEV (reference sequence). J lost 5 bases, V lost 6 bases, and 19 bases had no gene match. CDR3 length: 18 residues. The CDR3: CASRGFGLAGQLGDTQYF. As DNA, the CDR3 is TGTGCCAGCAGAGGGTTCGGGTTAGCGGGGCAGTTGGGAGATACGCAGTATTTT.

The CDR3 region is CASSDEGGRQPQHF. The CDR3 bases are TGTGCCAGCAGTGATGAAGGAGGTCGACAGCCCCAGCATTTT. The V and J genes are TRBV2 and TRBJ1-5; D unresolved. Trimming took off 3 bases at V and 7 bases at J, with 13 bases between the two ends. Germline assignment: CDR1 SNHLY and CDR2 FYNNEI. The CDR3 is 14 amino acids.

The J gene is TRBJ2-2, the V gene TRBV9; possibly TRBD2 for D (5 bases). The CDR3 has 15 amino acids. Trimming left V 4 bases short and J 2 bases short, with 12 bases between. CDR1 and CDR2 from the germline V gene are SGDLS and YYNGEE. For the CDR3, the DNA is TGTGCCAGCAGCCTTTCTAGCTATAACACCGGGGAGCTGTTTTTT. It codes for CASSLSSYNTGELFF.

The chain carries TRBV7-2 and TRBJ2-7; D tentatively reads TRBD1 or TRBD2 (7 bases each). There are 15 residues in the CDR3. Germline-derived CDR1 and CDR2 are SGHTA and FQGNSA. V was pared by 5 bases and J by 2 bases, with 16 bases between. CDR3 nucleotide sequence: TGTGCCAGCAGCCTCCGGGCAGGGGGGGCCTACGAGCAGTACTTC. Its protein product is CASSLRAGGAYEQYF.

This clone has only a few counts. The rearrangement links TRBV5-1 to TRBJ2-3, with 9 bases identical to TRBD2. The germline V gene has CDR1 SGHRS and CDR2 YFSETQ. There are 18 residues in the CDR3. With 0 bases clipped from V and 0 bases from J, the junction kept 8 bases outside the gene matches. The CDR3 loop is CASSLAASGDSSTDTQYF. The CDR3 DNA reads as TGCGCCAGCAGCTTGGCGGCTAGCGGGGATTCTAGCACAGATACGCAGTATTTT.

CDR3 sequence (DNA): TGTGCCAGCAGCCTAGGACAAAACACTGAAGCTTTCTTT. It codes for CASSLGQNTEAFF. The chain joins TRBV7-3 to TRBJ1-1; D may be TRBD1 (5 bases). CDR3 length: 13 amino acids. Trimming stripped 5 bases from V and 2 bases from J, with 9 bases between. Germline CDR1 reads SGHTA; CDR2 reads FQGTGA.